What follows are 2 T cell receptor beta chains derived from one specimen sequenced in a study of radiation and T cells in renal cell carcinoma. Method: immunoSEQ multiplex PCR; TCRdb's copy keeps in-frame clones and lacks some. The sample includes around 29,000 clones, 81% of them seen just once. The time point: blood 4 weeks post-SBRT, at nephrectomy. Treatment denoted: 15 Gy SBRT to primary tumor, nephrectomy 4 weeks later. The sample in question was blood, obtained from a patient whose treatment included radiotherapy and nephrectomy. The receptors here all came from a man aged 55 to 70 with renal cell carcinoma.

The genes are TRBV27 and TRBJ1-1; D ambiguous. The V end lost 3 bases, the J end lost 1 base, and 9 bases lay between the germline ends. CDR3 length: 14 amino acids. Germline assignment: CDR1 MNHEY and CDR2 SMNVEV (reference sequence). The CDR3: CASSLPAPNTEAFF. As DNA, the CDR3 is TGTGCCAGCAGTTTGCCGGCCCCGAACACTGAAGCTTTCTTT.

The chain uses TRBV18 and TRBJ1-1, with 7 bases matching TRBD1. V lost 3 bases, J lost 0 bases, and 7 bases stayed unmatched. CDR1 is KGHSH and CDR2 is LQKENI in the germline V gene. The CDR3 runs to 16 residues. The CDR3 region has the DNA TGTGCCAGCTCACCCGGGACAGCTACTATGAACACTGAAGCTTTCTTT. Protein product: CASSPGTATMNTEAFF.